The 4 T cell receptor beta chains below all came from one sample that was sequenced in a study of cytomegalovirus exposure and HLA in healthy donors. With 60 Vbeta and 13 Jbeta primers, the PCR was carried out. The repertoire was sequenced with immunoSEQ multiplex PCR; TCRdb's copy has only in-frame clones and lacks some. The sample lists roughly 70,000 clones, roughly 82% occurring once. The sequencing input was PBMCs. These receptor sequences come from a man in his late teens or twenties in good health and CMV-seronegative.

The chain joins TRBV11-2 to TRBJ2-1, with D uncertain. V lost 3 bases and J 4 bases, leaving 4 bases between the germline ends. Germline values: CDR1 SGHAT, CDR2 FQNNGV. This CDR3 is 12 amino acids long. The CDR3 bases are TGTGCCAGCAGCTTCAGTTACAATGAGCAGTTCTTC. Amino acids: CASSFSYNEQFF.

The CDR3 bases are TGTGCCAGCAGTTTCACTAGCGGGAGGAAGAATGAGCAGTTCTTC. It encodes CASSFTSGRKNEQFF. The chain links TRBV6-5 to TRBJ2-1; 12 bases are shared with TRBD2. Per the germline V gene, CDR1 is MNHEY and CDR2 is SVGAGI. The CDR3 consists of 15 residues. Unmatched junction bases numbered 5, after V lost 4 bases and J lost 7 bases.

The gene calls are TRBV19 and TRBJ2-7; TRBD1 matches 8 bases. The CDR3 is 14 amino acids. Germline trimming cut 3 bases from V and 1 base from J; bases unmatched to any gene: 2. Germline CDR1 is LNHDA and CDR2 is SQIVND (reference sequence). Here the CDR3 reads CASSMGQDSYEQYF. CDR3 coding DNA: TGTGCCAGTAGTATGGGACAGGATTCCTACGAGCAGTACTTC.

The V and J genes are TRBV11-2 and TRBJ2-7; 9 bases align to TRBD1. Germline CDR1 SGHAT, CDR2 FQNNGV. After removal of 6 bases from V and 4 bases from J, the junction contained 7 bases not matched to a gene. This CDR3 has 14 amino acids. The CDR3 loop reads CASREPGQGYEQYF. CDR3 nucleotides: TGTGCCAGCAGGGAACCGGGACAGGGTTACGAGCAGTACTTC.